This T cell receptor beta chain comes out of a study of monozygotic twins with inflammatory bowel disease. Per the germline V gene, CDR1 is MDHEN and CDR2 is SYDVKM. This CDR3 spans 14 amino acids. Each CDR3 protein gets one entry in TCRdb, which reprocessed the 5' RACE reads and gives no DNA. Its listing shows approximately 380,000 distinct CDR3 sequences. Sequenced: blood. The TCR originated in a human donor with ulcerative colitis or Crohn's disease, or a healthy co-twin of an affected twin (not recorded which). V is TRBV28 and J is TRBJ2-7; TCRdb picks TRBD1, but there is no DNA to check that call. CDR3 sequence: CASSFTGGSYEQYF.